This TCR beta chain was captured by sequencing in a study of blood T cell repertoires in COVID-19. About the research overall: T cells, B-cell-depleted T cells, or PBMCs provided the cDNA or gDNA that served as material.

Produced via immunoSEQ multiplex PCR; TCRdb's table is partial and in-frame only. Counted here are 85,000 to 100,000 clones, 70% to 90% occurring once; the ten biggest clones make up approximately 2%. Germline CDR1 reads MGHDK; CDR2 reads SYGVNS. Trimming took 7 bases from V and 11 from J, leaving 12 bases between them. The CDR3 has 11 amino acids. This chain connects TRBV25-1 to TRBJ1-5; possible D gene TRBD1, 5 bases. The clonotype comes from a man aged 50 or older with COVID-19, enrolled during active disease. Sample: peripheral blood. CDR3 sequence: CASNGGGSQHF. CDR3 bases: TGTGCCAGCAATGGCGGGGGGTCCCAGCATTTT.